These T cell receptor beta chains were read from a single sample in a study of human T cells and chemical hapten exposure. TCRdb processed the RACE reads anew with MiXCR; each CDR3 protein has one entry. The sample carries around 70,000 distinct CDR3 sequences, around 6.5% recorded once. Sample: whole blood. These receptors were obtained from a female donor in good health. Some clones in this sample may be carry-over from other donors' samples. Both conserved end residues are part of each CDR3. Each record gives: D gene, J gene, V gene, clone size, CDR3 DNA, CDR3 protein. D genes are given only for firm matches. Size is omitted from some rows. Given values are once, few, many or a class for expanded clones.

d_gene: .; j_gene: TRBJ2-1; v_gene: TRBV12-3/TRBV12-4; abundance: .; CDR3nt: TGTGCCAGCAGTTCCGCAAATGAGCAGTTCTTC; CDR3aa: CASSSANEQFF
d_gene: TRBD1; j_gene: TRBJ2-1; v_gene: TRBV28; abundance: many; CDR3nt: TGTGCCAGCAGTCCCCGGGGACAGACTTCCTACAATGAGCAGTTCTTC; CDR3aa: CASSPRGQTSYNEQFF
d_gene: TRBD1; j_gene: TRBJ2-7; v_gene: TRBV28; abundance: few; CDR3nt: TGTGCCAGCAACCCCTCGGACAGGGGTGTAAACGAGCAGTACTTC; CDR3aa: CASNPSDRGVNEQYF
d_gene: TRBD2; j_gene: TRBJ2-3; v_gene: TRBV29-1; abundance: many; CDR3nt: TGCAGCGTCCGATTTAGCGGGATGGGACGAGATACGCAGTATTTT; CDR3aa: CSVRFSGMGRDTQYF
d_gene: .; j_gene: TRBJ2-7; v_gene: TRBV19; abundance: .; CDR3nt: TGTGCCAGTAGTATAGTTGGGGGTTCCGAGCAGTACTTC; CDR3aa: CASSIVGGSEQYF
d_gene: .; j_gene: TRBJ2-1; v_gene: TRBV6-1; abundance: .; CDR3nt: TGTGCCAGCAGTGTCGTCAGTGATGAGCAGTTCTTC; CDR3aa: CASSVVSDEQFF
d_gene: .; j_gene: TRBJ2-3; v_gene: TRBV20-1; abundance: many; CDR3nt: TGCAGTGCTAGGGTAGGGACTAGCACAGATACGCAGTATTTT; CDR3aa: CSARVGTSTDTQYF
d_gene: .; j_gene: TRBJ2-2; v_gene: TRBV7-3; abundance: .; CDR3nt: TGTGCCAGCAGCCCGTATATGAGCGGGGAGCTGTTTTTT; CDR3aa: CASSPYMSGELFF
d_gene: .; j_gene: TRBJ1-3; v_gene: TRBV12-3/TRBV12-4; abundance: .; CDR3nt: TGTGCCAGTCCGAAGAACTCTGGAAACACCATATATTTT; CDR3aa: CASPKNSGNTIYF
d_gene: TRBD2; j_gene: TRBJ2-7; v_gene: TRBV7-6; abundance: many; CDR3nt: TGTGCCAGCAGCCCCGCGGGACTAGCGGGGGGAGGGCAGTACTTC; CDR3aa: CASSPAGLAGGGQYF
d_gene: TRBD1; j_gene: TRBJ1-5; v_gene: TRBV4-1; abundance: many; CDR3nt: TGCGCCAGCAGCCATGGACAGGGCAATCAGCCCCAGCATTTT; CDR3aa: CASSHGQGNQPQHF
d_gene: .; j_gene: TRBJ2-5; v_gene: TRBV28; abundance: few; CDR3nt: TGTGCCAGCAGTTTTGCCCCGCCTGGACAGACCGACCAAGAGACCCAGTACTTC; CDR3aa: CASSFAPPGQTDQETQYF
d_gene: .; j_gene: TRBJ1-1; v_gene: TRBV6-2/TRBV6-3; abundance: few; CDR3nt: TGTGCCAGCAGGACCCTGGTCGCTGAAGCTTTCTTT; CDR3aa: CASRTLVAEAFF
d_gene: .; j_gene: TRBJ1-1; v_gene: TRBV11-1; abundance: many; CDR3nt: TGTGCCAGCAGCTTGACAGTTGAGGGCACTGAAGCTTTCTTT; CDR3aa: CASSLTVEGTEAFF
d_gene: .; j_gene: TRBJ1-1; v_gene: TRBV6-1; abundance: many; CDR3nt: TGTGCCAGCAGCTACTCGGGCCAGGGTGGCACTGAAGCTTTCTTT; CDR3aa: CASSYSGQGGTEAFF
d_gene: TRBD1; j_gene: TRBJ2-7; v_gene: TRBV20-1; abundance: many; CDR3nt: TGCAGTGCTAGAAAAGGGACAGGTGTCTTCTCCTACGAGCAGTACTTC; CDR3aa: CSARKGTGVFSYEQYF
d_gene: TRBD1; j_gene: TRBJ1-5; v_gene: TRBV28; abundance: .; CDR3nt: TGTGCCAGCAGTCCTGGGACAGCAAGTAATCAGCCCCAGCATTTT; CDR3aa: CASSPGTASNQPQHF
d_gene: TRBD2; j_gene: TRBJ2-1; v_gene: TRBV5-6; abundance: few; CDR3nt: TGTGCCAGCAGCCTAGGACTAGCGGGCTCCTACAATGAGCAGTTCTTC; CDR3aa: CASSLGLAGSYNEQFF
d_gene: TRBD1; j_gene: TRBJ1-2; v_gene: TRBV29-1; abundance: many; CDR3nt: TGCAGCGTTTCAGGGGGCAATGGCTACACCTTC; CDR3aa: CSVSGGNGYTF
d_gene: .; j_gene: TRBJ1-2; v_gene: TRBV7-6; abundance: many; CDR3nt: TGTGCCAGCAGCTTATTTTTGGGCTATGGCTACACCTTC; CDR3aa: CASSLFLGYGYTF
d_gene: .; j_gene: TRBJ2-2; v_gene: TRBV11-1; abundance: .; CDR3nt: TGTGCCAGCAGCCATGGACACACCGGGGAGCTGTTTTTT; CDR3aa: CASSHGHTGELFF
d_gene: TRBD1; j_gene: TRBJ1-4; v_gene: TRBV12-3/TRBV12-4; abundance: few; CDR3nt: TGTGCCAGCAGTGGACAGGCTTATGAAAAACTGTTTTTT; CDR3aa: CASSGQAYEKLFF
d_gene: .; j_gene: TRBJ1-1; v_gene: TRBV29-1; abundance: many; CDR3nt: TGCAGCGTTGGGCAGGGAGGTACTGAAGCTTTCTTT; CDR3aa: CSVGQGGTEAFF
d_gene: TRBD2; j_gene: TRBJ2-1; v_gene: TRBV3-1; abundance: many; CDR3nt: TGTGCCAGCAGCCAAGAAGGGACTAGCGGGAGCAGGCAGAATGAGCAGTTCTTC; CDR3aa: CASSQEGTSGSRQNEQFF
d_gene: .; j_gene: TRBJ2-1; v_gene: TRBV29-1; abundance: many; CDR3nt: TGCAGCGTTGAAGCCGACTCCAGGGATGAGCAGTTCTTC; CDR3aa: CSVEADSRDEQFF
d_gene: .; j_gene: TRBJ1-5; v_gene: TRBV28; abundance: many; CDR3nt: TGTGCCAGCAGTTTAGGGTGGAATCAGCCCCAGCATTTT; CDR3aa: CASSLGWNQPQHF
d_gene: .; j_gene: TRBJ2-3; v_gene: TRBV6-5; abundance: .; CDR3nt: TGTGCCAGCACCAATTACGCTTCGGGGGCGGCAGATACGCAGTATTTT; CDR3aa: CASTNYASGAADTQYF
d_gene: .; j_gene: TRBJ1-4; v_gene: TRBV20-1; abundance: .; CDR3nt: TGCAGTGCTAGACAGCCAGGGTTGGGGGAAAAACTGTTTTTT; CDR3aa: CSARQPGLGEKLFF
d_gene: TRBD1; j_gene: TRBJ2-3; v_gene: TRBV27; abundance: few; CDR3nt: TGTGCCAGTAAGCGTCCCGGGACAGGGGTAGGAGGAGATACGCAGTATTTT; CDR3aa: CASKRPGTGVGGDTQYF
d_gene: .; j_gene: TRBJ2-2; v_gene: TRBV20-1; abundance: .; CDR3nt: TGCAGTGCTAGAGAGCGGACCAAACTGACCGGGGAGCTGTTTTTT; CDR3aa: CSARERTKLTGELFF
d_gene: TRBD2; j_gene: TRBJ2-3; v_gene: TRBV9; abundance: many; CDR3nt: TGTGCCAGCAGCGTAGGAAGCGGCGGGAGTGCGGATACGCAGTATTTT; CDR3aa: CASSVGSGGSADTQYF
d_gene: .; j_gene: TRBJ2-1; v_gene: TRBV30; abundance: .; CDR3nt: TGTGCCTGGAGTGTAGGTGATAATGAGCAGTTCTTC; CDR3aa: CAWSVGDNEQFF
d_gene: .; j_gene: TRBJ2-7; v_gene: TRBV27; abundance: .; CDR3nt: TGTGCCAGCAGTTTATCGGCCGATAGCTCCTACGAGCAGTACTTC; CDR3aa: CASSLSADSSYEQYF
d_gene: .; j_gene: TRBJ1-5; v_gene: TRBV6-5; abundance: many; CDR3nt: TGTGCCAGCAGCCCCGGGACACGAAATCAGCCCCAGCATTTT; CDR3aa: CASSPGTRNQPQHF
d_gene: .; j_gene: TRBJ2-1; v_gene: TRBV20-1; abundance: many; CDR3nt: TGCAGTGCTAGACGACTAGAAGGGGACAATGAGCAGTTCTTC; CDR3aa: CSARRLEGDNEQFF
d_gene: .; j_gene: TRBJ2-6; v_gene: TRBV28; abundance: many; CDR3nt: TGTGCCAGCAGTTCAGTTGGATCCGGGGCCAACGTCCTGACTTTC; CDR3aa: CASSSVGSGANVLTF
d_gene: .; j_gene: TRBJ1-5; v_gene: TRBV12-3/TRBV12-4; abundance: .; CDR3nt: TGTGCCAGCAAGGACCGGGCGGGTAGCAATCAGCCCCAGCATTTT; CDR3aa: CASKDRAGSNQPQHF
d_gene: .; j_gene: TRBJ2-4; v_gene: TRBV20-1; abundance: few; CDR3nt: TGCAGTGCTAGGGGTAGCTTAAGTACAAACATTCAGTACTTC; CDR3aa: CSARGSLSTNIQYF
d_gene: TRBD1; j_gene: TRBJ1-4; v_gene: TRBV9; abundance: few; CDR3nt: TGTGCCAGCAGCGCCGGGACAGAAAGGAATGAAAAACTGTTTTTT; CDR3aa: CASSAGTERNEKLFF
d_gene: .; j_gene: TRBJ1-1; v_gene: TRBV27; abundance: many; CDR3nt: TGTGCCAGCAGTTTAGGGTATGGGGGAGGGAATGGTGAAGCTTTCTTT; CDR3aa: CASSLGYGGGNGEAFF
d_gene: .; j_gene: TRBJ1-1; v_gene: TRBV12-3/TRBV12-4; abundance: .; CDR3nt: TGTGCCAGCAGTTTTGGAGGGGGCACTGAAGCTTTCTTT; CDR3aa: CASSFGGGTEAFF
d_gene: .; j_gene: TRBJ1-1; v_gene: TRBV29-1; abundance: many; CDR3nt: TGCAGCGTTGAAGGCGGGCTTGGGACTGAAGCTTTCTTT; CDR3aa: CSVEGGLGTEAFF
d_gene: TRBD2; j_gene: TRBJ2-5; v_gene: TRBV28; abundance: .; CDR3nt: TGTGCCAGCAGTTTATGGAGGCCCTGGGAGGGCCCGAAGACCCAGTACTTC; CDR3aa: CASSLWRPWEGPKTQYF
d_gene: .; j_gene: TRBJ2-7; v_gene: TRBV10-3; abundance: many; CDR3nt: TGTGCCATCAGTGTAGGCGGTTCCTACGAGCAGTACTTC; CDR3aa: CAISVGGSYEQYF
d_gene: .; j_gene: TRBJ2-3; v_gene: TRBV30; abundance: .; CDR3nt: TGTGCCCGGGACTCGACCTTCACAGATACGCAGTATTTT; CDR3aa: CARDSTFTDTQYF
d_gene: .; j_gene: TRBJ1-4; v_gene: TRBV6-2/TRBV6-3; abundance: many; CDR3nt: TGTGCCAGCACCGCGGACAGTAAAGCAACTAATGAAAAACTGTTTTTT; CDR3aa: CASTADSKATNEKLFF
d_gene: .; j_gene: TRBJ2-1; v_gene: TRBV19; abundance: .; CDR3nt: TGTGCCAGTAGTAGTAGGAGGGACAATGAGCAGTTCTTC; CDR3aa: CASSSRRDNEQFF
d_gene: .; j_gene: TRBJ1-2; v_gene: TRBV2; abundance: .; CDR3nt: TGTGCCAGCAGTCGGGTAGGGCAGACCGGCTATGGCTACACCTTC; CDR3aa: CASSRVGQTGYGYTF
d_gene: TRBD1; j_gene: TRBJ2-7; v_gene: TRBV12-3/TRBV12-4; abundance: many; CDR3nt: TGTGCCAGCAGTCCTGGGACAGTAGAATCCCCCTACGAGCAGTACTTC; CDR3aa: CASSPGTVESPYEQYF